A single sample is the source of the 26 T cell receptor beta chains below, sequenced in a study of OX40 agonist ivuxolimab in advanced cancers. The method behind the library was the immunoSEQ multiplex PCR assay. This is the immuneACCESS table as TCRdb keeps it, with only in-frame sequences that have V and J called. A part of the clones is gone; compared with another copy, unresolved V genes explain less than half, and the rest is unexplained. The sample table contains around 18,000 clones; only one count was recorded for 65% to 90% of them. Jointly, the top ten make up under 15% of the sample. The specimen comprised CD4+ or CD8+ T cells sorted from blood, sampled in a trial of the OX40 agonist ivuxolimab. These TCRs come from an adult with an advanced solid tumor such as melanoma, head and neck, liver or kidney cancer.

This chain uses TRBV7-9 with TRBJ2-2; D is undetermined. Trimming removed 3 bases at V and 5 bases at J, with 7 bases between. The CDR3 contains 13 residues. Germline V CDR1 and CDR2: SEHNR, FQNEAQ (reference sequence). The chain's CDR3 is CASSFHSTGELFF. The CDR3 bases are TGTGCCAGCAGCTTCCATAGTACCGGGGAGCTGTTTTTT.

J is TRBJ1-3 and V is TRBV27; TRBD1 is a possible D gene (6 bases). Germline loops: CDR1 MNHEY, CDR2 SMNVEV (reference sequence). The V end lost 5 bases, the J end lost 0 bases, and 11 bases lay between the germline ends. This CDR3 is 15 amino acids long. The DNA for the CDR3 is TGTGCCAGCAGTCCAAACAGGGACTCTGGAAACACCATATATTTT. It translates to CASSPNRDSGNTIYF.

The chain couples TRBV27 to TRBJ2-3; perhaps TRBD2 as D (6 bases). The CDR3 sequence is 15 residues long. The V end lost 3 bases, the J end lost 2 bases, and 12 bases lay between the germline ends. Per germline, CDR1 MNHEY and CDR2 SMNVEV (reference sequence). CDR3 residues: CASSLNGGYTDTQYF. CDR3 coding DNA: TGTGCCAGCAGTTTGAACGGAGGGTACACAGATACGCAGTATTTT.

The chain couples TRBV19 to TRBJ2-7; TRBD2 might be the D (5 bases). V was clipped by 5 bases and J by 7 bases, with 27 bases between them. This CDR3 has 17 amino acids. Germline V gene data show CDR1 as LNHDA and CDR2 as SQIVND (reference sequence). CDR3 DNA: TGTGCCAGTAGTCAGAGGGCCAACGAGATCCCTCCTCGGGAGCAGTACTTC. The encoded protein is CASSQRANEIPPREQYF.

CDR3 sequence reads: CASALTGLDSPLHF. The CDR3, as DNA: TGTGCCAGCGCCTTGACAGGGCTGGATTCACCCCTCCACTTT. The chain is built from TRBV6-5 and TRBJ1-6; 7 positions match TRBD1. With 8 bases clipped from V and 8 bases from J, the junction kept 9 bases outside the gene matches. The CDR3 totals 14 residues. The germline CDR1 and CDR2 sequences are MNHEY and SVGAGI.

The CDR3 here is CASDAGTPGRRGTGELFF. In DNA form, the CDR3 reads TGTGCCAGTGACGCCGGGACTCCAGGAAGGAGGGGGACCGGGGAGCTGTTTTTT. This rearrangement joins TRBV19 to TRBJ2-2; either TRBD1 or TRBD2 may fit D (6 bases each). CDR1 is LNHDA and CDR2 is SQIVND in the germline V gene (reference sequence). The V end lost 8 bases, the J end lost 5 bases, and 27 bases lay between the germline ends. This CDR3 spans 18 amino acids.

The V gene is TRBV27, the J gene TRBJ2-3; D remains ambiguous. CDR1 is MNHEY and CDR2 is SMNVEV in the germline V gene (reference sequence). V was clipped by 4 bases and J by 1 base, with 12 bases between them. This CDR3 has 15 residues. The CDR3 spells CASSWRSPGTDTQYF. CDR3 DNA sequence: TGTGCCAGCAGTTGGCGGTCGCCGGGCACAGATACGCAGTATTTT.

The sample holds one count of this clone. This CDR3 reads CAISETGATNEKLFF. CDR3 nucleotide sequence: TGTGCCATCAGTGAAACGGGGGCCACTAATGAAAAACTGTTTTTT. The V gene is TRBV10-3, the J gene TRBJ1-4; a possible D gene is TRBD1 (6 bases). Per the germline V gene, CDR1 is ENHRY and CDR2 is SYGVKD. The length of the CDR3 is 15 residues. V gave up 3 bases and J gave up 2 bases, with 10 bases separating them.

The rearrangement links TRBV19 to TRBJ2-7; the D gene is possibly TRBD2 (6 bases). The V end lost 5 bases, the J end lost 0 bases, and 17 bases lay between the germline ends. CDR1 LNHDA and CDR2 SQIVND come from the germline V gene (reference sequence). CDR3 size: 16 residues. CDR3 sequence (DNA): TGTGCCAGTAGTCCCTTCTTAGCGGCCAGCTCCTACGAGCAGTACTTC. Encoded protein: CASSPFLAASSYEQYF.

As for this clone: The identical CDR3 is also encoded by other nucleotide sequences in the sample. This chain links TRBV30 with TRBJ2-7; 12 bases map to TRBD2. V shed 0 bases and J 4 bases; nucleotides not matched to a gene: 1. CDR1 is GTSNPN and CDR2 is SVGIG in the germline V gene (reference sequence). CDR3 length equals 14 residues. The CDR3 DNA sequence: TGTGCCTGGAGTGTAGGACTAGCGGGATACGAGCAGTACTTC. It specifies CAWSVGLAGYEQYF.

The J gene is TRBJ2-4, the V gene TRBV28, with TRBD1 as a possible D gene (6 bases). The CDR3 has 16 amino acids. CDR1 MDHEN and CDR2 SYDVKM come from the germline V gene. With 5 bases removed from V and 0 bases from J, the gap between germline ends came to 14 bases. The CDR3 DNA reads as TGTGCCAGCAGTGCCCCCGGACAGCTAGCCAAAAACATTCAGTACTTC. Translating gives CASSAPGQLAKNIQYF.

The rearrangement uses TRBV9 and TRBJ1-2, with 9 positions matching TRBD1. After removal of 3 bases from V and 6 bases from J, the junction contained 6 bases not matched to a gene. Germline CDR1 is SGDLS and CDR2 is YYNGEE. This CDR3 has 14 amino acids. In DNA form, the CDR3 reads TGTGCCAGCAGCGCCAACAGGGGGCGAAATGGCTACACCTTC. Translated: CASSANRGRNGYTF.

The V gene is TRBV27, the J gene TRBJ2-3; D might be TRBD2 (6 bases). The germline CDR1 and CDR2 sequences are MNHEY and SMNVEV (reference sequence). CDR3 length: 17 residues. Deletions cut 6 bases from V and 2 bases from J, with 21 bases between. This CDR3 is CASRSPRGSGDTDTQYF. The CDR3 DNA follows: TGTGCCAGCAGGTCTCCGCGGGGTAGCGGTGACACAGATACGCAGTATTTT.

This chain connects TRBV5-1 to TRBJ2-1, with 7 positions matching TRBD2. Germline-derived CDR1 and CDR2 are SGHRS and YFSETQ. V was pared by 2 bases and J by 8 bases, with 10 bases of the junction left unmatched. The CDR3 consists of 15 residues. CDR3 protein: CASSLYGGIGYEQFF. CDR3 coding DNA: TGCGCCAGCAGCTTATACGGGGGGATTGGGTATGAGCAGTTCTTC.

V and J are TRBV7-2 and TRBJ2-1, with a possible D match to TRBD2 (7 bases). The germline gives CDR1 SGHTA, CDR2 FQGNSA. The CDR3 spans 14 residues. The V end lost 2 bases, the J end lost 8 bases, and 13 bases lay between the germline ends. The CDR3 loop is CASSLFGGPDEQFF. DNA of the CDR3: TGTGCCAGCAGCTTATTCGGGGGGCCAGATGAGCAGTTCTTC. The entire variable domain, with the rest obtained from reference TRBV7-2 and TRBJ2-1, is as follows: GAGVSQSPSNKVTEKGKDVELRCDPISGHTALYWYRQSLGQGLEFLIYFQGNSAPDKSGLPSDRFSAERTGGSVSTLTIQRTQQEDSAVYLCASSLFGGPDEQFFGPGTRLTVL.

The chain has TRBV6-5 and TRBJ1-2; D might be TRBD1 (5 bases). The CDR3 is 13 amino acids. V lost 9 bases, J lost 4 bases, and 15 bases lay in between. The germline gives CDR1 MNHEY, CDR2 SVGAGI. The CDR3 nucleotides are TGTGCCAGTCGGAGGGAGGGGAGCTATGGCTACACCTTC. It yields the protein CASRREGSYGYTF.

J is TRBJ1-4 and V is TRBV6-1; no clear D gene. The V gene's germline CDR1 is MNHNS and CDR2 SASEGT. The CDR3 is made up of 16 amino acids. V was shortened by 0 bases and J by 10 bases, with 18 bases between the two germline ends. The CDR3 bases are TGTGCCAGCAGTGAAGCTACCGGGTCCCGCGGCGGAAAACTGTTTTTT. Protein sequence: CASSEATGSRGGKLFF.

This sequence joins TRBV5-5 and TRBJ1-3; maybe TRBD1 (5 bases). Germline V CDR1 and CDR2: SGHKS, YYEKEE (reference sequence). This CDR3 spans 16 amino acids. Trimming pared 1 base from V and 0 bases from J, leaving 11 bases between. The chain's CDR3 is CASSLRDRRSGNTIYF. The CDR3 nucleotides read TGTGCCAGCAGCTTGCGGGACCGCCGCTCTGGAAACACCATATATTTT.

The chain employs TRBV29-1 and TRBJ1-1, with TRBD1 as a possible D gene (5 bases). V was pared by 7 bases and J by 0 bases, with 15 bases between. This CDR3 region has 14 residues. Germline CDR1 is SQVTM and CDR2 is ANQGSEA. The CDR3: CSGVSAGLNTEAFF. The CDR3 DNA sequence: TGCAGCGGGGTGTCGGCGGGGCTGAACACTGAAGCTTTCTTT. The full variable domain, rest sourced from reference TRBV29-1 and TRBJ1-1, is SAVISQKPSRDICQRGTSLTIQCQVDSQVTMMFWYRQQPGQSLTLIATANQGSEATYESGFVIDKFPISRPNLTFSTLTVSNMSPEDSSIYLCSGVSAGLNTEAFFGQGTRLTVV.

This sequence joins TRBV6-1 and TRBJ1-5; D call uncertain. CDR3 size: 14 residues. CDR1 is MNHNS, CDR2 SASEGT, per germline. Trimming stripped 5 bases from V and 3 bases from J, with 11 bases between. CDR3 bases: TGTGCCAGCAGTCCCTCCGGAAACAATCAGCCCCAGCATTTT. Its translation is CASSPSGNNQPQHF.

This chain uses TRBV7-2 with TRBJ2-5, with D uncertain. Germline CDR1 is SGHTA and CDR2 is FQGNSA. The V and J ends lost 2 bases and 4 bases respectively, with 5 bases between them. The CDR3 is 12 residues long. In DNA, the CDR3 is TGTGCCAGCAGCTTATCTCGAGAGACCCAGTACTTC. Protein sequence: CASSLSRETQYF.

This rearrangement joins TRBV7-6 to TRBJ2-6; D may be TRBD1 (6 bases). The CDR3 is made up of 16 amino acids. The germline CDR1 and CDR2 sequences are SGHVS and FNYEAQ. V was pared by 4 bases and J by 0 bases, with 10 bases between. In DNA, the CDR3 is TGTGCCAGCAGCTCCCGGGACACCTCTGGGGCCAACGTCCTGACTTTC. This translates into CASSSRDTSGANVLTF.

This CDR3 reads CASRPGTTYYGYTF. As DNA, the CDR3 is TGTGCCAGCAGACCCGGGACAACATACTATGGCTACACCTTC. V and J are TRBV6-5 and TRBJ1-2; perhaps TRBD1 as D (6 bases). The CDR3 sequence is 14 residues long. Germline-derived CDR1 and CDR2 are MNHEY and SVGAGI. The V end was cut by 6 bases, the J end by 3 bases, with 14 bases between.

This clone was observed a single time. The V gene is TRBV5-8, the J gene TRBJ1-2; D remains ambiguous. V was clipped by 2 bases and J by 8 bases, with 13 bases between them. Germline CDR1 reads SGHTS; CDR2 reads YDEGEE. This CDR3 spans 13 amino acids. CDR3 sequence (DNA): TGTGCCAGCAGCTTTCAGTCGGACCTCGGCTACACCTTC. Translated: CASSFQSDLGYTF.

The chain is built from TRBV5-1 and TRBJ2-3; D might be TRBD2 (5 bases). V lost 1 base and J lost 5, with 11 bases in between. Germline values: CDR1 SGHRS, CDR2 YFSETQ. The length of the CDR3 is 14 residues. The CDR3 sequence: CASSLTSGRDTQYF. For the CDR3, the DNA is TGCGCCAGCAGCTTGACTAGTGGTAGAGATACGCAGTATTTT.

This chain connects TRBV6-6 to TRBJ1-1; a weak D match, TRBD1 (6 bases). This CDR3 is 15 amino acids long. V was shortened by 5 bases and J by 1 base, with 14 bases between the two germline ends. Per the germline V gene, CDR1 is MNHNY and CDR2 is SVGAGI (reference sequence). CDR3 region: CASSGITGQNTEAFF. CDR3 nucleotide sequence: TGTGCCAGCAGTGGAATTACGGGACAGAACACTGAAGCTTTCTTT.